The present TCR beta chain was sequenced within a study of glioma-infiltrating T cells after dendritic cell vaccination. The germline V gene encodes CDR1 MNHEY and CDR2 SVGAGI. Trimming took 2 bases from V and 5 from J, leaving 16 bases between them. The CDR3 covers 15 residues. Sequenced by immunoSEQ multiplex PCR; TCRdb stores in-frame clones only, minus some. The sample shows approximately 36,000 clones, almost 85% of them seen only once. The source is a human donor with glioblastoma. This specimen consisted of blood, obtained before dendritic cell vaccination. This sequence joins TRBV6-5 and TRBJ2-7, with D perhaps TRBD2 (6 bases). The CDR3 loop is CASSYGDSDWDEQYF. The CDR3, as DNA: TGTGCCAGCAGTTACGGGGACTCGGACTGGGACGAGCAGTACTTC.